The clone carrying this T cell receptor beta chain was seen at least ten times. This CDR3 spans 15 amino acids. Per germline, CDR1 SGHTA and CDR2 FQGNSA. V gave up 5 bases and J gave up 4 bases; unmatched junction bases: 9. This entry is derived from a study of blood T cells in healthy people across ages. The second PCR ran 7 to 11 cycles with a sample-barcoded 5' primer and J-beta primers. One entry per CDR3 protein results from TCRdb running MiXCR on the 5' RACE reads. The sample yields hundreds of thousands of distinct CDR3 sequences, roughly 26% seen once. The chain carries TRBV7-2 and TRBJ2-3; 7 bases match TRBD2. Sequences were obtained from blood. The source of this sequence is a woman over 75 in good health. This CDR3 reads CASSLWGGGADTQYF. The DNA of the CDR3 is TGTGCCAGCAGCCTATGGGGGGGAGGGGCAGATACGCAGTATTTT.